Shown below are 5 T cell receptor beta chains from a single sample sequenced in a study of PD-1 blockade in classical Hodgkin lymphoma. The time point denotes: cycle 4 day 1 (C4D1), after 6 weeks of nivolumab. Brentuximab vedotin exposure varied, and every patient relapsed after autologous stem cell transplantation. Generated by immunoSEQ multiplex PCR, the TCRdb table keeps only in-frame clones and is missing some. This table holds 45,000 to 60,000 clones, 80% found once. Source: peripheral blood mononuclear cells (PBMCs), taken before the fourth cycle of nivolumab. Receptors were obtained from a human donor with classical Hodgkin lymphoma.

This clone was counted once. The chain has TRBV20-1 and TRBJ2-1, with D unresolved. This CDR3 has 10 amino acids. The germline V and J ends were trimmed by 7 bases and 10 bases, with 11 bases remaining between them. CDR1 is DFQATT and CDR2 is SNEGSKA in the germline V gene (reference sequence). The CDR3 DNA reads TGCAGTGGCAAGTCCGGGGAGCAGTTCTTC. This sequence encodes CSGKSGEQFF.

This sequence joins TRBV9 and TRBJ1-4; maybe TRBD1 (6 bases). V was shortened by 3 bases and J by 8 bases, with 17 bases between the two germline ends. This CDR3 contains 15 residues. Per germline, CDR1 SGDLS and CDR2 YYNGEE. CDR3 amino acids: CASSAIQGLGEKLFF. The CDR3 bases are TGTGCCAGCAGCGCCATCCAGGGGCTCGGGGAAAAACTGTTTTTT.

CDR3 in DNA: TGTGCCATCAGCTCGGGATTCGGCTACACCTTC. It is translated as CAISSGFGYTF. The chain couples TRBV10-3 to TRBJ1-2, with unresolved D. V lost 6 bases and J lost 8, with 10 bases in between. Germline values: CDR1 ENHRY, CDR2 SYGVKD. The CDR3 has 11 residues.

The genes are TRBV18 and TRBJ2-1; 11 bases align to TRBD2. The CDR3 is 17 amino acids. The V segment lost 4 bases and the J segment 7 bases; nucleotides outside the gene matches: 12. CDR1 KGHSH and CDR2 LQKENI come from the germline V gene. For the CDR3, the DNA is TGTGCCAGCTCACTACTGCCGACTAGCGGGACTGATAATGAGCAGTTCTTC. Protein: CASSLLPTSGTDNEQFF.

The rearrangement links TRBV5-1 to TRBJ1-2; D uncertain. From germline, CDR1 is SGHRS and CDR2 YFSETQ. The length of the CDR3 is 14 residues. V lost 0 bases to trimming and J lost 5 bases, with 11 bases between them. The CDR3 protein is CASSLGMAAYGYTF. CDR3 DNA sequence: TGCGCCAGCAGCTTGGGTATGGCAGCGTATGGCTACACCTTC.